The entry below gives a single T cell receptor (beta chain) sequence along with its context. This clonotype was counted a single time. This receptor's antigen is unknown. One junction end does not reproduce the germline sequence, and a read error may be involved. Patients with uncontrolled infections, other autoimmune diseases, pregnancy or lactation were excluded. Diagnoses were established on the basis of clinical symptoms, serum thyroxine and TRAb, thyroid ultrasound, and orbital computed tomography. Trizol reagent was used to extract total RNA, and RNA quality was then checked on an Agilent 2100 Bioanalyzer. The TCR beta CDR3 regions were amplified from RNA transcripts. A first-round RT-PCR of the TCR CDR3 used the HTBI primer set with the Qiagen OneStep RT-PCR kit. Libraries were constructed in a second round of multiplex PCR, after which size selection and purification were carried out. Paired-end sequencing of the libraries was performed with 100 bp reads on an Illumina HiSeq2000. For the original study's pipeline: SOAPnuke was used to process the raw data, removing reads that contained adapters or uncalled bases, had a mean Phred below 15, or lacked an exact match to the constant primer or identifier. COPE v1.2.5 was used to merge the high-quality paired reads, and each unique nucleotide sequence was defined as a clonotype. Clonotypes were aligned to IMGT TRBV, TRBD and TRBJ reference segments using MiTCR v1.1. The analysis was restricted to V-J combinations with a frequency above 0.0001, which together covered approximately 99% of the repertoires. A TCS score was defined as the ratio between F50 (clonal expansion) and ExV (chaos), using BLOSUM62-based TCRdist between CDR3 peptides within each V-J. Welch's t-statistics and random forest reduced fewer than 600 V-J features to 10 to 15, which were used in a naive Bayes classifier (R e1071). The Morisita-Horn index was used to measure how similar the thyroid and blood repertoires were. The raw public reads went through TCRdb reprocessing: fastp at Q25, MiXCR clone calling, in-frame beta chains kept. Entries that share a CDR3 protein sequence are merged under the most common genes and DNA. In this record, the V and J calls reflect TCRdb's handling and not the investigators' own analysis. Within this sample are fewer than 650,000 distinct CDR3 sequences, with around 50% of them counted one time only. Of the sample, approximately 44% falls within the top ten clones.

This sample was included in a study of T cells in Graves' hyperthyroidism and ophthalmopathy (dated by TCRdb to between 2018 and 2021). At the level of the whole study: To identify TCR V-J signatures that set the groups apart, the researchers used a discovery cohort of about a hundred patients, made up of 40 to 45 with Graves' ophthalmopathy and about 59 with stable Graves' hyperthyroidism. Whether ophthalmopathy could be predicted prospectively was tested in an independent validation cohort made up of 18 to 20 hyperthyroidism patients plus 17 patients who later progressed to ophthalmopathy. The approximately 95 discovery patients were divided at random into training and test sets in a 7:3 ratio. In addition, the study compared T-cell repertoires in thyroid tissue and in blood from 6 or 7 Graves' hyperthyroidism patients. After sampling, hyperthyroidism patients received methimazole starting at 30 mg daily, and ophthalmopathy patients received high-dose intravenous methylprednisolone. According to the paper, TCR Vbeta CDR3 sequencing was carried out on 135 peripheral blood samples, which came from about 45 ophthalmopathy, 70 to 80 hyperthyroidism and approximately 17 progressor patients.

Paper-wide results and their limitations: No statistical method was used to fix the sample size in advance, and group allocation was not hidden from the investigators. A 13 V-J signature model separated ophthalmopathy from stable hyperthyroidism, with roughly 88% sensitivity and just under 84% specificity in cross-validation and 80%/75% in testing. Most expanded thyroid clonotypes (frequency above 0.001) were also detected in blood, a finding suggesting that blood repertoires may reflect thyroid immune responses. During validation, the model predicted progression to ophthalmopathy a median of about 6.5 months ahead of onset, with almost 71% sensitivity and about 72% specificity.

The CDR3 starts with the cysteine, ends with the phenylalanine, and has 14 residues. Here the CDR3 DNA is all that survives: 42 bases in frame from base 1. The germline V gene (reference sequence) provides CDR1 LNHNV and CDR2 YYDKDF. The sequence was obtained from an adult woman with Graves' disease, either hyperthyroidism or ophthalmopathy (not recorded which). Sequenced input: peripheral blood or thyroid tissue (not recorded which). The rearrangement joined TRBV15 to TRBJ1-5, with TRBD1 perhaps the D gene, on 6 matching bases. CDR3 protein: CATGGAFSNQPRHF. The bases are TGCGCCACCGGGGGGGCCTTTAGCAATCAGCCCCGGCATTTT.